These T cell receptor beta chains were read from a single sample in a study of blood T cell repertoires in COVID-19. Using immunoSEQ multiplex PCR, the repertoire was profiled, and TCRdb retains in-frame clones only, with some absent. The sample lists just under 60,000 clones, approximately 78% occurring once. Sequenced sample: peripheral blood. Every receptor here comes from an elderly man with acute or convalescent COVID-19. Each CDR3 is given with its conserved first and last residue. Fields, in order: clone size, V gene, D gene, J gene, CDR3 protein, CDR3 DNA. A D gene is named only where the DNA matches it firmly. Expanded clones are given a class, and other clones once, few, many or no size at all.

clone size: .
V gene: TRBV10-3
D gene: .
J gene: TRBJ1-1
CDR3 protein: CAISTLNTEAFF
CDR3 DNA: TGTGCCATCAGTACTTTGAACACTGAAGCTTTCTTT

clone size: .
V gene: TRBV2
D gene: TRBD1
J gene: TRBJ2-1
CDR3 protein: CASSGIQGPSYNEQFF
CDR3 DNA: TGTGCCAGCAGTGGAATACAGGGGCCCTCCTACAATGAGCAGTTCTTC

clone size: .
V gene: TRBV6-5
D gene: .
J gene: TRBJ2-1
CDR3 protein: CASNRGALYNEQFF
CDR3 DNA: TGTGCCAGCAATCGGGGGGCCCTCTACAATGAGCAGTTCTTC

clone size: .
V gene: TRBV28
D gene: .
J gene: TRBJ1-6
CDR3 protein: CASKSGPEMGLRALHF
CDR3 DNA: TGTGCCAGCAAGTCCGGGCCGGAAATGGGGCTTCGGGCCCTCCACTTT

clone size: .
V gene: TRBV29-1
D gene: .
J gene: TRBJ2-3
CDR3 protein: CSGGTDTDTQYF
CDR3 DNA: TGCAGCGGCGGGACGGACACAGATACGCAGTATTTT

clone size: .
V gene: TRBV5-1
D gene: .
J gene: TRBJ1-1
CDR3 protein: CASSLVGGGEAFF
CDR3 DNA: TGCGCCAGCAGCTTGGTCGGGGGAGGAGAAGCTTTCTTT

clone size: .
V gene: TRBV5-6
D gene: TRBD1
J gene: TRBJ1-4
CDR3 protein: CASSLGTGNEKLFF
CDR3 DNA: TGTGCCAGCAGCTTGGGGACAGGGAATGAAAAACTGTTTTTT

clone size: few
V gene: TRBV15
D gene: .
J gene: TRBJ2-2
CDR3 protein: CATSTADNANTGELFF
CDR3 DNA: TGTGCCACCAGCACCGCTGACAATGCTAACACCGGGGAGCTGTTTTTT

clone size: few
V gene: TRBV7-3
D gene: TRBD2
J gene: TRBJ2-2
CDR3 protein: CASSPLAGGNTGELFF
CDR3 DNA: TGTGCCAGCAGCCCTCTAGCGGGAGGGAACACCGGGGAGCTGTTTTTT

clone size: .
V gene: TRBV27
D gene: TRBD1
J gene: TRBJ2-3
CDR3 protein: CASSQDRGSTDTQYF
CDR3 DNA: TGTGCCAGCAGTCAGGACAGGGGTTCCACAGATACGCAGTATTTT

clone size: .
V gene: TRBV7-9
D gene: .
J gene: TRBJ1-5
CDR3 protein: CASSQGTVDSNQPQHF
CDR3 DNA: TGTGCCAGCAGCCAGGGGACCGTGGATAGCAATCAGCCCCAGCATTTT

clone size: .
V gene: TRBV21-1
D gene: .
J gene: TRBJ2-7
CDR3 protein: CASSKVVLAGASYEQYF
CDR3 DNA: TGTGCCAGCAGCAAAGTAGTACTAGCGGGAGCCTCCTACGAGCAGTACTTC

clone size: .
V gene: TRBV5-6
D gene: .
J gene: TRBJ1-6
CDR3 protein: CASSLVSSYNSPLHF
CDR3 DNA: TGTGCCAGCAGCTTAGTGAGCTCCTATAATTCACCCCTCCACTTT

clone size: .
V gene: TRBV10-3
D gene: TRBD2
J gene: TRBJ2-5
CDR3 protein: CAIRASGSSETQYF
CDR3 DNA: TGTGCCATCAGGGCTAGCGGGAGTAGTGAGACCCAGTACTTC

clone size: .
V gene: TRBV11-2
D gene: .
J gene: TRBJ1-3
CDR3 protein: CASSAPTDFSGNTIYF
CDR3 DNA: TGTGCCAGCAGCGCCCCGACAGACTTCTCTGGAAACACCATATATTTT

clone size: once
V gene: TRBV3-1/TRBV3-2
D gene: TRBD1
J gene: TRBJ1-1
CDR3 protein: CASSQRGRAEAFF
CDR3 DNA: TGTGCCAGCAGCCAAAGGGGGCGCGCTGAAGCTTTCTTT

clone size: .
V gene: TRBV6-5
D gene: TRBD1
J gene: TRBJ1-5
CDR3 protein: CASSRQGGNQPQHF
CDR3 DNA: TGTGCCAGCAGCAGACAGGGGGGCAATCAGCCCCAGCATTTT

clone size: .
V gene: TRBV7-2
D gene: TRBD2
J gene: TRBJ2-1
CDR3 protein: CASSLSGGAFNEQFF
CDR3 DNA: TGTGCCAGCAGCCTCAGCGGGGGGGCCTTCAATGAGCAGTTCTTC

clone size: .
V gene: TRBV7-2
D gene: .
J gene: TRBJ1-2
CDR3 protein: CASSLVGGGIPSASGYTF
CDR3 DNA: TGTGCCAGCAGCTTGGTGGGTGGGGGGATCCCATCCGCCTCTGGCTACACCTTC

clone size: .
V gene: TRBV29-1
D gene: TRBD1
J gene: TRBJ2-5
CDR3 protein: CSVMTGEETQYF
CDR3 DNA: TGCAGCGTTATGACAGGGGAAGAGACCCAGTACTTC

clone size: few
V gene: TRBV9
D gene: .
J gene: TRBJ1-6
CDR3 protein: CASSVYGMPLHF
CDR3 DNA: TGTGCCAGCAGCGTATACGGGATGCCCCTCCACTTT

clone size: .
V gene: TRBV18
D gene: TRBD1
J gene: TRBJ1-1
CDR3 protein: CASSPGTGTEAFF
CDR3 DNA: TGTGCCAGCTCACCTGGGACAGGGACTGAAGCTTTCTTT

clone size: once
V gene: TRBV28
D gene: .
J gene: TRBJ2-3
CDR3 protein: CASTLGGAGGRLDTQYF
CDR3 DNA: TGTGCCAGCACCCTAGGCGGGGCAGGGGGAAGATTGGATACGCAGTATTTT

clone size: .
V gene: TRBV27
D gene: TRBD2
J gene: TRBJ2-5
CDR3 protein: CASSFLAGGGRLGETQYF
CDR3 DNA: TGTGCCAGCAGTTTCCTAGCGGGAGGTGGTCGATTGGGAGAGACCCAGTACTTC

clone size: few
V gene: TRBV9
D gene: .
J gene: TRBJ2-3
CDR3 protein: CASSQGGELRDTQYF
CDR3 DNA: TGTGCCAGCAGCCAAGGGGGGGAACTTCGGGATACGCAGTATTTT

clone size: .
V gene: TRBV6-1
D gene: TRBD1
J gene: TRBJ1-4
CDR3 protein: CASSEYWTGDREKLFF
CDR3 DNA: TGTGCCAGCAGTGAATACTGGACAGGGGACCGTGAAAAACTGTTTTTT

clone size: .
V gene: TRBV5-4
D gene: .
J gene: TRBJ1-1
CDR3 protein: CASSGNGAARNTEAFF
CDR3 DNA: TGTGCCAGCAGCGGGAACGGAGCGGCGCGGAACACTGAAGCTTTCTTT

clone size: .
V gene: TRBV3-1/TRBV3-2
D gene: TRBD2
J gene: TRBJ2-3
CDR3 protein: CASSPGGTTSTDTQYF
CDR3 DNA: TGTGCCAGCAGCCCCGGGGGGACTACTAGCACAGATACGCAGTATTTT

clone size: .
V gene: TRBV2
D gene: .
J gene: TRBJ1-5
CDR3 protein: CATNRQTNQPQHF
CDR3 DNA: TGTGCCACCAACCGACAGACCAATCAGCCCCAGCATTTT

clone size: .
V gene: TRBV5-1
D gene: TRBD1
J gene: TRBJ2-1
CDR3 protein: CASSLAWTGIVNEQFF
CDR3 DNA: TGCGCCAGCAGCTTGGCGTGGACAGGGATTGTCAATGAGCAGTTCTTC

clone size: .
V gene: TRBV7-9
D gene: .
J gene: TRBJ2-7
CDR3 protein: CASSLYDEQYF
CDR3 DNA: TGTGCCAGCAGCTTATATGACGAGCAGTACTTC

clone size: few
V gene: TRBV9
D gene: .
J gene: TRBJ1-3
CDR3 protein: CASSVDGEGTQGNTIYF
CDR3 DNA: TGTGCCAGCAGCGTAGACGGGGAGGGGACTCAGGGAAACACCATATATTTT

clone size: .
V gene: TRBV5-1
D gene: TRBD1
J gene: TRBJ1-2
CDR3 protein: CASSFQGADGYTF
CDR3 DNA: TGCGCCAGCAGCTTCCAGGGGGCGGATGGCTACACCTTC

clone size: .
V gene: TRBV5-1
D gene: TRBD2
J gene: TRBJ2-3
CDR3 protein: CASAAGGPRDTQYF
CDR3 DNA: TGCGCCAGCGCCGCGGGGGGCCCTCGAGATACGCAGTATTTT

clone size: few
V gene: TRBV6-5
D gene: TRBD1
J gene: TRBJ1-5
CDR3 protein: CASKPQGSATQPQHF
CDR3 DNA: TGTGCCAGCAAACCACAGGGGTCCGCAACTCAGCCCCAGCATTTT

clone size: .
V gene: TRBV6-1
D gene: TRBD1
J gene: TRBJ2-3
CDR3 protein: CASSEGQGYADTQYF
CDR3 DNA: TGTGCCAGCAGTGAAGGACAGGGGTACGCAGATACGCAGTATTTT

clone size: .
V gene: TRBV6-5
D gene: .
J gene: TRBJ1-1
CDR3 protein: CASSYQPRTVEAFF
CDR3 DNA: TGTGCCAGCAGTTACCAACCCCGAACAGTTGAAGCTTTCTTT

clone size: .
V gene: TRBV10-3
D gene: .
J gene: TRBJ1-2
CDR3 protein: CAISEVEVGYTF
CDR3 DNA: TGTGCCATCAGTGAGGTAGAGGTGGGCTACACCTTC

clone size: few
V gene: TRBV7-9
D gene: TRBD2
J gene: TRBJ2-7
CDR3 protein: CASSLNERGRDGQYF
CDR3 DNA: TGTGCCAGCAGCTTAAATGAGCGGGGACGAGACGGGCAGTACTTC

clone size: .
V gene: TRBV6-5
D gene: TRBD1
J gene: TRBJ2-1
CDR3 protein: CASRMNRGSYNEQFF
CDR3 DNA: TGTGCCAGCAGGATGAACAGGGGCTCCTACAATGAGCAGTTCTTC

clone size: .
V gene: TRBV11-2
D gene: .
J gene: TRBJ1-2
CDR3 protein: CASSFRDGYTF
CDR3 DNA: TGTGCCAGCAGCTTTCGGGATGGCTACACCTTC

clone size: .
V gene: TRBV20-1
D gene: .
J gene: TRBJ2-7
CDR3 protein: CSASNRGLRTYEQYF
CDR3 DNA: TGCAGTGCTAGTAATCGCGGGCTGCGGACCTACGAGCAGTACTTC